Detailed here is one T cell receptor (beta chain). The sample belongs to a study of blood T cell repertoires in COVID-19. About the study: T cells, B-cell-depleted T cells, or PBMCs provided the cDNA or gDNA that served as material.

Data came from immunoSEQ multiplex PCR; TCRdb stores just in-frame clones and leaves some out. The sample shows approximately 240,000 clones, about nine tenths of them seen only once. Either two negative PCRs, clearance, or symptom resolution qualified Cohort 3 donors as recovered. After removal of 5 bases from V and 8 bases from J, the junction contained 8 bases not matched to a gene. This CDR3 contains 16 residues. Germline CDR1 is SEHNR and CDR2 is FQNEAQ (reference sequence). The chain combines TRBV7-9 with TRBJ2-1; TRBD2 agrees at 14 bases. Sequencing was performed on PBMCs or T cells enriched from blood (not recorded which). This sequence was found in a woman under 30 who had recovered from COVID-19. The CDR3 DNA reads TGTGCCAGCAGCGTGACTAGCGGGGGGGCCCTAGATGAGCAGTTCTTC. Amino acids: CASSVTSGGALDEQFF.